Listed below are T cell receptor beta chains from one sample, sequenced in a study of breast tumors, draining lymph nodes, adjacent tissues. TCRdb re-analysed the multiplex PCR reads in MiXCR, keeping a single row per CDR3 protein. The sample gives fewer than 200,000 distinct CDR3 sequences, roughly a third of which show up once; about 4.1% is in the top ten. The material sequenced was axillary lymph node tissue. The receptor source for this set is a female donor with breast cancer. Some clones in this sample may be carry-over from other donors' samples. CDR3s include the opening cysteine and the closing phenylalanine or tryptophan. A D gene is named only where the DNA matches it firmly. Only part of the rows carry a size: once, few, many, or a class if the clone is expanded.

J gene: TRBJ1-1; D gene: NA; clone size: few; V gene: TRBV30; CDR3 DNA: TGTGCCTGGAGTGTAAGCGGATACACTGAAGCTTTCTTT; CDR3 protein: CAWSVSGYTEAFF
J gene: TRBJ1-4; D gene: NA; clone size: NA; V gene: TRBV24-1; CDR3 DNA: TGTGCCACCAGTGATAATGAAAAACTGTTTTTT; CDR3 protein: CATSDNEKLFF
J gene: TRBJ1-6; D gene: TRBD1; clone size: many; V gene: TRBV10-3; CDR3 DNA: TGTGCCATCAGAGGACAGGCGGGTTCACCCCTCCACTTT; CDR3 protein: CAIRGQAGSPLHF
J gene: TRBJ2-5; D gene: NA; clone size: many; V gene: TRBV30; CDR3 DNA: TGTGCCTGGAGTCGGGCAGGGTCGGCGCAGACCCAGTACTTC; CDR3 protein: CAWSRAGSAQTQYF
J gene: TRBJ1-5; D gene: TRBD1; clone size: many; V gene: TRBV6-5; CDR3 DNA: TGTGCCAGCAGTAAAGGGACAGGTATTGGTCAGCCCCAGCATTTT; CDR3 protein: CASSKGTGIGQPQHF
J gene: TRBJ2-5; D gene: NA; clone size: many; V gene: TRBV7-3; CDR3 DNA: TGTGCCAGCAGCCCCGGGTCGGGGGAGACCCAGTACTTC; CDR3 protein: CASSPGSGETQYF
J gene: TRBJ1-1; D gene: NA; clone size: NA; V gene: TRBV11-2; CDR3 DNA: TGTGCCAGCAGCTTACCTAGGAAACCCACTGAAGCTTTCTTT; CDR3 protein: CASSLPRKPTEAFF
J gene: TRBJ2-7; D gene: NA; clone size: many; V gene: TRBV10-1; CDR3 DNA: TGCGCCAGCAGGGCGGGACTCTCCTACGAGCAGTACTTC; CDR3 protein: CASRAGLSYEQYF
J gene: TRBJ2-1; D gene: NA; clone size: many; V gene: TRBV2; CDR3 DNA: TGTGCCAGCAGTGAGTTGCGGGACTCCTACAATGAGCAGTTCTTC; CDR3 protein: CASSELRDSYNEQFF
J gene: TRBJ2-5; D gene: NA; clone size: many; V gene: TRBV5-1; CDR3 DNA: TGCGCCAGCAGCTTGGATGAGACCCAGTACTTC; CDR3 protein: CASSLDETQYF
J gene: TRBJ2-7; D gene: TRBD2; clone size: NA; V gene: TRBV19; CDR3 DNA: TGTGCCAGTAGTGTGGGACTAGCGGCGAGCTACGAGCAGTACTTC; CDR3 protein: CASSVGLAASYEQYF
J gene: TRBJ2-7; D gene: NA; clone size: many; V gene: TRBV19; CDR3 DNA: TGTGCCAGTAGTATAAGGACCGTGCGGGACGAGCAGTACTTC; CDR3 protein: CASSIRTVRDEQYF
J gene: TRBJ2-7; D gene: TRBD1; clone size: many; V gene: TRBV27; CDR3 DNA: TGTGCCAGCAGTTTGTATTTCGGACAGGCCTCCTACGAGCAGTACTTC; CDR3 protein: CASSLYFGQASYEQYF
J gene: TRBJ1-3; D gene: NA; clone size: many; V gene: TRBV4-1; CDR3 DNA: TGCGCCAGCAGCCAAGATTCTCCGACTTGGGGAAACACCATATATTTT; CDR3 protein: CASSQDSPTWGNTIYF
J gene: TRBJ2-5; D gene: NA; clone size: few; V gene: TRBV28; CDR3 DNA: TGTGCCAGCAGCCCTGGGGGAGCCGAGACCCAGTACTTC; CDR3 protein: CASSPGGAETQYF
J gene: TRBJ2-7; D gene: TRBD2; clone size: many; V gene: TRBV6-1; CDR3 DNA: TGTGCCAGCAACCCTACTAGCGGGAGGGCCAACGAGCAGTACTTC; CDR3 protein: CASNPTSGRANEQYF
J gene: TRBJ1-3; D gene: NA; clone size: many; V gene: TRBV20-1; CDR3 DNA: TGCAGTGCTAGACGGGCCCACCCGGAAGACACCATATATTTT; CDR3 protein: CSARRAHPEDTIYF
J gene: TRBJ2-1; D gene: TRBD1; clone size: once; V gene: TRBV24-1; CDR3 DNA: TGTGCCACCAGACAGGGGGACGCCTACAATGAGCAGTTCTTC; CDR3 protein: CATRQGDAYNEQFF
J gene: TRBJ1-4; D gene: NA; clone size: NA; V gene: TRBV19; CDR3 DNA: TGTGCCAGTAATGGAGGGAGTAATGAAAAACTGTTTTTT; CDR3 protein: CASNGGSNEKLFF
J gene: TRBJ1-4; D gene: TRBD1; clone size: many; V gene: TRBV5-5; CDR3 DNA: TGTGCCAGCAGCTTGGTGGGACAGGGTGTAACTAATGAAAAACTGTTTTTT; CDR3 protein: CASSLVGQGVTNEKLFF
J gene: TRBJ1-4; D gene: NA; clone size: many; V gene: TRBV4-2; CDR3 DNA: TGTGCCAGCAGTCCTCAGGGTCCTGAGGAAAAACTGTTTTTT; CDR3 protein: CASSPQGPEEKLFF
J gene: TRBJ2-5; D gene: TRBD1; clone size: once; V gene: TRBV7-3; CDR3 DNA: TGTGCCAGCAGCGGGGCTGACAGGGGTGAGACCCAGTACTTC; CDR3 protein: CASSGADRGETQYF
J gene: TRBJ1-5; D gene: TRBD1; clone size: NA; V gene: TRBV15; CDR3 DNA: TGTGCCACCAGCAGAGATCAGGGGGCTCAGCCCCAGCATTTT; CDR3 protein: CATSRDQGAQPQHF
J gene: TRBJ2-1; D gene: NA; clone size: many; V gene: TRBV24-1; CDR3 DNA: TGTGCCACCAGTGATTTCCAAGGGGTTAAGTTCTTC; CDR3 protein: CATSDFQGVKFF
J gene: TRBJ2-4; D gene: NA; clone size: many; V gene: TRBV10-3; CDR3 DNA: TGTGCCATCAGTGACCGCAGGCTAGCCAAAAACATTCAGTACTTC; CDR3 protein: CAISDRRLAKNIQYF
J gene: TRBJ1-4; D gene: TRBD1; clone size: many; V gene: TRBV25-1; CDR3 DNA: TGTGCCAGCGCTGGGACAGCTGAGGAAAAACTGTTTTTT; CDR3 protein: CASAGTAEEKLFF
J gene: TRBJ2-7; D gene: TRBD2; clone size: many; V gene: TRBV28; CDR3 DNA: TGTGCCAGCAGTTTACACAGCGGGAGTTATGCCGAGCAGTACTTC; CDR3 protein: CASSLHSGSYAEQYF
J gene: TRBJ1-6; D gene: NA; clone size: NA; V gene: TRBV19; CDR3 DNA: TGTGCCAGTAGTATTTCAGATACGCAGTTGGTAAGGGCCCTCCACTTT; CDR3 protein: CASSISDTQLVRALHF
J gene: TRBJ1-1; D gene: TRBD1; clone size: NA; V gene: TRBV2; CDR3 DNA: TGTGCCAGCAGTGACGTGGGGACAGGGAACACTGAAGCTTTCTTT; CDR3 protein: CASSDVGTGNTEAFF
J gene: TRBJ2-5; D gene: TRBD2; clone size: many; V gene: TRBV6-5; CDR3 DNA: TGTGCCAGCAGTTACAGAGGGACTAGCGGGGCTGAGACCCAGTACTTC; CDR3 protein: CASSYRGTSGAETQYF
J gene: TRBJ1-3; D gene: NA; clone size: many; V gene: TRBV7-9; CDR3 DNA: TGTGCCAGCAGCCGTAACCAGGGGTCTGGAAACACCATATATTTT; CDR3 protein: CASSRNQGSGNTIYF
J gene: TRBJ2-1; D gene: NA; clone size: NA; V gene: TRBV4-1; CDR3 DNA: TGCGCCAGCAGCACGCGGACAGACTCCCTCAATGAGCAGTTCTTC; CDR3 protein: CASSTRTDSLNEQFF
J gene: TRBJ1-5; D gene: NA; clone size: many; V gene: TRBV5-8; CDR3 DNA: TGTGCCAGCAGCATAGAGCAGGCCCGGTCCCAGCATTTT; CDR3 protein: CASSIEQARSQHF
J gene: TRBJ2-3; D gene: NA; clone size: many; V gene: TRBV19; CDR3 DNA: TGTGCCAGTAGTCTCGCCCAGGACGCCAGGCATACGCAGTATTTT; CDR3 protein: CASSLAQDARHTQYF
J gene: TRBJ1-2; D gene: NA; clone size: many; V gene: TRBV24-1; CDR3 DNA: TGTGCCACCAGTGATCCAGCTTCAGGGGAGACCTATGGCTACACCTTC; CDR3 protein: CATSDPASGETYGYTF
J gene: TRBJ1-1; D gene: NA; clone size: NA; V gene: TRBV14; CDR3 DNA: TGTGCCAGCAGCCAAGCGGCGGGGGGCACTGAAGCTTTCTTT; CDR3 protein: CASSQAAGGTEAFF
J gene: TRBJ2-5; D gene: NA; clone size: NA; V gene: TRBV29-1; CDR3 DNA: TGCAGCGTTGAGGCTCGGGGGCCGGAGAACCAGTACTTC; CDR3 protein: CSVEARGPENQYF
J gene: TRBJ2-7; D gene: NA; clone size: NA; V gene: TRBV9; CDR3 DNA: TGTGCCAGCAGCGTAGGTGAAGCGGTTAACTTCTACGAGCAGTACTTC; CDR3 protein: CASSVGEAVNFYEQYF
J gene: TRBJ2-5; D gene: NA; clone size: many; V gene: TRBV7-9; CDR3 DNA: TGTGCCAGCAGCTTAGCCCCCGGTGGAAAGACCCAGTACTTC; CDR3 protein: CASSLAPGGKTQYF
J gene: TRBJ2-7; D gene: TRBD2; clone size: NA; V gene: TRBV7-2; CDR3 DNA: TGTGCCAGCAGCTTAGTCGGGGGGGCCTGGTACGAGCAGTACTTC; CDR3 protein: CASSLVGGAWYEQYF
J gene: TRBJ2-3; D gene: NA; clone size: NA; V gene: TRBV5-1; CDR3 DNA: TGCGCCAGCAGCTTGGTTCGCGAGGGTTACCGGGGACTCACAGGTACGCAGTATTTT; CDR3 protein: CASSLVREGYRGLTGTQYF
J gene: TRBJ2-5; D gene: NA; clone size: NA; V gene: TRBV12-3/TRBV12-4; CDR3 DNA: TGTGCCAGCAGTTTTCCAGAACCAGAGCCCCAGTACTTC; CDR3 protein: CASSFPEPEPQYF
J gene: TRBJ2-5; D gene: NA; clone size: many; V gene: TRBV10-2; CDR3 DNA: TGCGCCAGCAGTGACAGAAAAGAGACCCAGTACTTC; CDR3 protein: CASSDRKETQYF
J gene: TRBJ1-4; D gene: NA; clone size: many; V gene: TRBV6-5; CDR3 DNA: TGTGCCAGCAGTTACTCCCCGAGAGGGGGGGAAAAACTGTTTTTT; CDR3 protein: CASSYSPRGGEKLFF
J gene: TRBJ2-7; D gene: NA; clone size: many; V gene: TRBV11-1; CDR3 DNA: TGTGCCAGCAGCTTGGACACCTACGAGCAGTACTTC; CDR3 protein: CASSLDTYEQYF
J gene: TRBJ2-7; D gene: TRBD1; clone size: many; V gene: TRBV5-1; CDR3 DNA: TGCGCCAGCAGCATAAACAGGGGAACCTACGAGCAGTACTTC; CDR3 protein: CASSINRGTYEQYF
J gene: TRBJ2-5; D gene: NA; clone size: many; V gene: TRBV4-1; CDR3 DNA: TGCGCCAGCAGCCAAGGCAGGGTTCAAGAGACCCAGTACTTC; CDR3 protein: CASSQGRVQETQYF
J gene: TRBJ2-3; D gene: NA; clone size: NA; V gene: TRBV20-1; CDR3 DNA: TGCAGTGCTAGATTGCTTGCCGGGAGTGGCGCAGATACGCAGTATTTT; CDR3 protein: CSARLLAGSGADTQYF
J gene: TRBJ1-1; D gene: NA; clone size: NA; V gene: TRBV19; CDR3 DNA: TGTGCCAGTACCACCACAGGGAACACTGAAGCTTTCTTT; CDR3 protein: CASTTTGNTEAFF
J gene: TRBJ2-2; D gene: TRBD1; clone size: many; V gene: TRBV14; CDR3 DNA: TGTGCCAGCAGCCGACGACAGGGGGGCACTAGGATCGCCGGGGAGCTGTTTTTT; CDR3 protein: CASSRRQGGTRIAGELFF
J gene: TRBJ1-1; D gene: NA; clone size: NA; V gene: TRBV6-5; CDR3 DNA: TGTGCCAGCAGTTACTCCGGCGGGACCACTGAAGCTTTCTTT; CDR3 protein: CASSYSGGTTEAFF